Listed here is a single TCR beta chain. This clone was seen once. Its antigen remains unidentified. There are no base qualities to consult, and no much larger clone falls within one base. The sample comes from a study of blood T cell repertoires in COVID-19 (dated by TCRdb to the early 2020s). General notes on the study: Samples covering the acute and convalescent phases of COVID-19 were provided by collaborators in the United States, Italy and Spain. The material from the prospective study consisted of cDNA or gDNA derived from T cells, B-cell-depleted T cells, or PBMCs. Deeply sampled blood TCRbeta repertoires from subjects exposed to, actively infected with, or recovered from COVID-19 were included in the dataset. The repertoires were released in a freely available public database intended as a resource for research on the immune response to SARS-CoV-2. The samples were drawn from two sources: the first 160 participants of the ongoing ImmuneRACE study, and fewer than 1,500 subjects contributed by 6 global collaborators. Nearly every sample came with metadata listing a de-identified subject ID, COVID-19 status, age in years and sex. Where HLA class I and class II types were available, the types were taken from metadata supplied by the sample provider, not from assay-based typing.

Study-wide conclusions, independent of this receptor: Clinical and demographic metadata were provided uncurated, with the amount varying by source and participant.

TCRbeta CDR3 regions were amplified from genomic DNA by means of the immunoSEQ Assay, a bias-controlled multiplex PCR. The authors' analysis ran thus. The number of nucleated cells in each sample was estimated from the amplification of reference gene primers within the assay. To quantify the absolute abundance of each unique TCRbeta CDR3 rearrangement, sequence reads were collapsed and filtered. Productive Simpson clonality was computed per sample as the square root of Simpson's diversity index over productive rearrangements. TCRdb re-hosts the immuneACCESS table, in-frame sequences only. Its copies lack some clones; in the studies checked, an unresolved V gene accounts for under half of them, and the cause for the rest is not known. That table furnishes V, J and clone size, whereas the DNA furnished D and trimming. The sample table contains 20,000 to 25,000 clones; only one count was recorded for about nine tenths of them. The top ten constitute 3.8% of the sample.

The CDR3 numbers 14 residues from cysteine through phenylalanine. Left in the record is the CDR3 DNA by itself, 42 bases read in frame from the first base. Per the germline V gene, SGHRS is the CDR1 and YFSETQ is the CDR2. V was cut back by 10 bases and J by 7 bases, leaving a gap of 23 bases between them. Each collaborating institution followed its own protocols to collect whole blood in K2EDTA tubes. For TCRbeta analysis, collaborators shipped samples as frozen whole blood, isolated PBMCs, or DNA extracted from either of those sample types. Sequences were obtained from peripheral blood. The chain employs TRBV5-1 and TRBJ1-2; perhaps TRBD1 is the D gene, with 5 bases matching. This clonotype was obtained from a man over 45 with active COVID-19. The bases are TGCGCCCGGGGGAGGGAAAGTTCTATGGGTGGCTACACCTTC. The encoded protein is CARGRESSMGGYTF.